This T cell receptor (beta chain) was sequenced during a study of metastatic and nonmetastatic thyroid tumors. Turning to the study itself: Thyroid patients, malignant and benign, had repertoires compared across blood and tumor or nodule tissue. Study-wide results and caveats: Malignant thyroid tumors reportedly exceeded benign nodules significantly in TCR beta diversity, with the difference appearing in blood and tumor.

This clone occurred a few times. Antigen unknown. The CDR3 loop spans 11 amino acids. V gave up 6 bases and J gave up 8 bases, with 10 bases separating them. Germline CDR1 LNHDA, CDR2 SQIVND (reference sequence). Ahead of thyroid surgery, no patient had received treatment of any kind. The authors' processing: Between-group CDR3 differences, defined by clinicopathological status, yielded a distant-metastasis classifier for papillary thyroid cancer. TCRdb re-called the PCR reads with MiXCR. Clone size and V and J calls follow TCRdb, not the original study. The profile covers around 37,000 clones, with approximately 25% appearing a single time and approximately 15% taken by the ten largest.

The chain links TRBV19 to TRBJ1-2, with unresolved D. The receptor's source is a female donor with papillary thyroid cancer or a benign thyroid nodule (not recorded which). Some clones in this sample may be carry-over from other donors' samples. The sample taken for sequencing was tumor tissue. The CDR3: CASRATEGYTF. CDR3 bases: TGTGCCAGTAGGGCAACGGAAGGCTACACCTTC.